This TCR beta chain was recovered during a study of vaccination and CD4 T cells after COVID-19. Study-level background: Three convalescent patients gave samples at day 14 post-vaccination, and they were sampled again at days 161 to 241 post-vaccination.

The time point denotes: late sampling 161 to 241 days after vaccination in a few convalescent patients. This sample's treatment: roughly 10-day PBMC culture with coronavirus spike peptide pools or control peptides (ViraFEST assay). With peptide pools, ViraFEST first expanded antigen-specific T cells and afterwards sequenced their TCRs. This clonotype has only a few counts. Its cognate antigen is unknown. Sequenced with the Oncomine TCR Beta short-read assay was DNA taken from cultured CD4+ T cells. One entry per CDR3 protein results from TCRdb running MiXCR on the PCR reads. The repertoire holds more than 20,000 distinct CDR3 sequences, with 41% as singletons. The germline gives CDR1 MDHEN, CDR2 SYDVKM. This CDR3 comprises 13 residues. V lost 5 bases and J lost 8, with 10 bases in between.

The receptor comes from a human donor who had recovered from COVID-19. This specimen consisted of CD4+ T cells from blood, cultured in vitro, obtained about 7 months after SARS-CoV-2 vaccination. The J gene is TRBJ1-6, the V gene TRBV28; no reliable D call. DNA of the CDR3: TGTGCCAGCAGTGCTGGTTGGGATTCACCCCTCCACTTT. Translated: CASSAGWDSPLHF.